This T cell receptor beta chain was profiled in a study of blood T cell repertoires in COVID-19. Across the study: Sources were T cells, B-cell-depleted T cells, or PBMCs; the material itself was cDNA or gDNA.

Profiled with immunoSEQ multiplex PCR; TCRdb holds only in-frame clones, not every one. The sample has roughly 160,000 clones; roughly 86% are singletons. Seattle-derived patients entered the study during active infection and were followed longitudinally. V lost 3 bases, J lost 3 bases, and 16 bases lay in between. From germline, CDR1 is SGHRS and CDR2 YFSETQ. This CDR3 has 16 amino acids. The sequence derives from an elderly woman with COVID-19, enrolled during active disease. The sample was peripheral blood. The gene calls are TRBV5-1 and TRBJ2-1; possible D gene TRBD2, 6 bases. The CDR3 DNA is TGCGCCAGCAGCTATCATGTAGGTAGCGGCTACAATGAGCAGTTCTTC. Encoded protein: CASSYHVGSGYNEQFF.